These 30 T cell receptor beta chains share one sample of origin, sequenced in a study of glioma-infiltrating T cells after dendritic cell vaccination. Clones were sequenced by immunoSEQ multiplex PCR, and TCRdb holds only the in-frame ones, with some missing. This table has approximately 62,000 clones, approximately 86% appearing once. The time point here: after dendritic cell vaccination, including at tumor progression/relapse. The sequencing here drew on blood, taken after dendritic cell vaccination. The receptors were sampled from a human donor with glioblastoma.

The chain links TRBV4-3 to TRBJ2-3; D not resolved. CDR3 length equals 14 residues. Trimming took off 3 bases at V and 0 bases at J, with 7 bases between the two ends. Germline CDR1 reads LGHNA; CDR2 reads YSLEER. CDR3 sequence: CASSQTTSTDTQYF. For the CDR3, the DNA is TGCGCCAGCAGCCAGACAACTAGCACAGATACGCAGTATTTT.

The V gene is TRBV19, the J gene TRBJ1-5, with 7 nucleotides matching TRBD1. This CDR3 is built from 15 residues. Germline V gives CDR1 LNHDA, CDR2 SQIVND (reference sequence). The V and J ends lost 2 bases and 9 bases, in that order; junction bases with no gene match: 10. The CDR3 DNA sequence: TGTGCCAGTAGTATAAGATCGACAGGGCAGTCGCCCCAGCATTTT. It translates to CASSIRSTGQSPQHF.

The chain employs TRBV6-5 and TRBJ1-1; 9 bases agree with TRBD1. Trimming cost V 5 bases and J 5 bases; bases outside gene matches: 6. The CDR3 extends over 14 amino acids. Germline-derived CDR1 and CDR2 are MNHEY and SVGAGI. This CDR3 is CASSTGQGRTEAFF. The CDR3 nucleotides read TGTGCCAGCAGTACGGGACAGGGAAGAACTGAAGCTTTCTTT.

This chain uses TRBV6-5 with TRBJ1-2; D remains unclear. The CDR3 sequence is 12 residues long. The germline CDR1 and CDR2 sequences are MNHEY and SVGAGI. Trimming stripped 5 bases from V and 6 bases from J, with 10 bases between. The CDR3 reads CASSRVKNGYTF. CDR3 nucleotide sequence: TGTGCCAGCAGTCGGGTTAAAAATGGCTACACCTTC.

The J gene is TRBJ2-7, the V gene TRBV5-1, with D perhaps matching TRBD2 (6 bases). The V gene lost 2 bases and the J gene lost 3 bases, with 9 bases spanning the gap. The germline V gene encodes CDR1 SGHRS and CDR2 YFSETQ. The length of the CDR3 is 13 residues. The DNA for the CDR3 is TGCGCCAGCAGCTTCGGGGGTGGCTACGAGCAGTACTTC. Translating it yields CASSFGGGYEQYF.

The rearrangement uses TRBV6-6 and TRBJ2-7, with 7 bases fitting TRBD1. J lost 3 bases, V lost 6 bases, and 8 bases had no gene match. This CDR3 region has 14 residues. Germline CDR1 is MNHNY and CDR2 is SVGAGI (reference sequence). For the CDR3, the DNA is TGTGCCAGCAGACCGCCAGGGGGTAACTACGAGCAGTACTTC. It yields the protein CASRPPGGNYEQYF.

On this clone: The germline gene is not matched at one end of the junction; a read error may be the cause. CDR3 loop: CASSQRQGETQYF. The CDR3 DNA reads TGTGCTAGCAGCCAACGACAGGGGGAGACCCAGTACTTC. The rearrangement links TRBV7-7 to TRBJ2-5; TRBD1 matches at 8 bases. Germline loops: CDR1 SSHAT, CDR2 FNYEAQ (reference sequence). This CDR3 comprises 13 residues. Complete variable domain (other parts from reference TRBV7-7 and TRBJ2-5): GAGVSQSPRYKVTKRGQDVTLRCDPISSHATLYWYQQALGQGPEFLTYFNYEAQPDKSGLPSDRFSAERPEGSISTLTIQRTEQRDSAMYRCASSQRQGETQYFGPGTRLLVL.

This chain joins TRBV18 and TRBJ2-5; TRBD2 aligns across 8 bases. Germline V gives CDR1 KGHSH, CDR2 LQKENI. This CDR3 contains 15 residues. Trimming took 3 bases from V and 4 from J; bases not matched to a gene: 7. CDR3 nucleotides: TGTGCCAGCTCACCGCGGGAGGACGAGGGAGAGACCCAGTACTTC. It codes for CASSPREDEGETQYF.

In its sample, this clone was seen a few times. The CDR3 here is CASSFKGAMSKEKLFF. As DNA, the CDR3 is TGTGCCAGCAGCTTTAAGGGGGCAATGTCGAAGGAAAAACTGTTTTTT. The rearrangement uses TRBV11-2 and TRBJ1-4; 7 bases line up with TRBD1. The CDR3 is made up of 16 amino acids. The germline V gene encodes CDR1 SGHAT and CDR2 FQNNGV. V lost 3 bases and J lost 8; bases outside the gene matches: 12.

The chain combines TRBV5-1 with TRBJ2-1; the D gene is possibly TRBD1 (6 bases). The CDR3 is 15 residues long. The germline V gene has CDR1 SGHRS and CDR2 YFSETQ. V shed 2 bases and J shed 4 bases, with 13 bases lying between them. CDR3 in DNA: TGCGCCAGCAGCTTCTCAGGGGCTGGATACAATGAGCAGTTCTTC. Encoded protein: CASSFSGAGYNEQFF.

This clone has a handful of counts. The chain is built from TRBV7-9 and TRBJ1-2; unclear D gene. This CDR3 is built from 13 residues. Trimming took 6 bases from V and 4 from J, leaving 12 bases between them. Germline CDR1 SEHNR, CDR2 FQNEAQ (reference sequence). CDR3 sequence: CASRLDGVYGYTF. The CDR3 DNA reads TGTGCCAGCAGACTCGACGGGGTCTATGGCTACACCTTC. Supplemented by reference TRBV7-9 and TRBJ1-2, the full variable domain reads DTGVSQNPRHKITKRGQNVTFRCDPISEHNRLYWYRQTLGQGPEFLTYFQNEAQLEKSRLLSDRFSAERPKGSFSTLEIQRTEQGDSAMYLCASRLDGVYGYTFGSGTRLTVV.

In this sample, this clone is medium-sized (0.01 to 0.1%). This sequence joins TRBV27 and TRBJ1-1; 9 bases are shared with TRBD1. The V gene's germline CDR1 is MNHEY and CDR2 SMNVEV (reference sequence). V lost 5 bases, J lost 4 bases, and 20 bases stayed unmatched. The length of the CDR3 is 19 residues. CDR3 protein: CASSEYRGRWARESTEAFF. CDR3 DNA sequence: TGTGCCAGCAGTGAATACAGGGGGCGCTGGGCCAGAGAGTCCACTGAAGCTTTCTTT.

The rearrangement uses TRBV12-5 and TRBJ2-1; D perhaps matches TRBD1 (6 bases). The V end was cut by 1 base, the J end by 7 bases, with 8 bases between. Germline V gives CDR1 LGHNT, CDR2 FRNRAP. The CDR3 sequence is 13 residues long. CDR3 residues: CASGLDTGNEQFF. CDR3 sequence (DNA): TGTGCTAGTGGTTTGGACACAGGGAATGAGCAGTTCTTC.

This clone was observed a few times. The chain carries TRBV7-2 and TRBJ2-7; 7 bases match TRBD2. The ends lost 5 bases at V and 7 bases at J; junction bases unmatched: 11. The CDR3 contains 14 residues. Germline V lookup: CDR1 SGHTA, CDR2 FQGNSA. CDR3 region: CASSPSGHTIEQYF. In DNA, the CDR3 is TGTGCCAGCAGCCCTAGCGGCCATACGATTGAGCAGTACTTC.

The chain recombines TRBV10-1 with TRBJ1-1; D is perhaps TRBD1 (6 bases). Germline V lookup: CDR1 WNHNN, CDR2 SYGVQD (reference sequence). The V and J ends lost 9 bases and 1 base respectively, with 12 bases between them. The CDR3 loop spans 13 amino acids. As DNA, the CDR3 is TGCGCCAGTAGCAGAGGGGGGAACACTGAAGCTTTCTTT. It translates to CASSRGGNTEAFF.

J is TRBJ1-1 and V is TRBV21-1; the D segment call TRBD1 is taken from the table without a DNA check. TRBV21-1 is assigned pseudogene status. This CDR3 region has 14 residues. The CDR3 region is CASSKQGGDTEAFF. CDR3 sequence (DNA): TGTGCCAGCAGCAAACAGGGGGGTGACACTGAAGCTTTCTTT.

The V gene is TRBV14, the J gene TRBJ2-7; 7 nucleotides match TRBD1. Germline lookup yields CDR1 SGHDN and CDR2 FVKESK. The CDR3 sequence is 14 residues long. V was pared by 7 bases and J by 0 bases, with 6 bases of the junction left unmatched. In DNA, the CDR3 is TGTGCCAGCAAGGACAGGACGAGCTCCTACGAGCAGTACTTC. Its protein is CASKDRTSSYEQYF.

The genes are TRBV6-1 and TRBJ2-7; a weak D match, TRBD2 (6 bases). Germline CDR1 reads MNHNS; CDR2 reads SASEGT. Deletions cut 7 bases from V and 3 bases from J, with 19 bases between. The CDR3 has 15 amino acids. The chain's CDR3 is CASIRPGLQHYEQYF. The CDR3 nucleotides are TGTGCCAGCATCCGACCGGGACTCCAACACTACGAGCAGTACTTC.

CDR3 protein: CASSQVRAGTQYF. Here the CDR3 DNA reads TGTGCCAGCAGCCAAGTGAGGGCGGGGACCCAGTACTTC. V gene TRBV5-6 combines with J gene TRBJ2-5, with D possibly being TRBD2 (5 bases). V lost 4 bases to trimming and J lost 7 bases, with 14 bases between them. CDR1 and CDR2 (germline): SGHDT, YYEEEE. The CDR3 is 13 residues long.

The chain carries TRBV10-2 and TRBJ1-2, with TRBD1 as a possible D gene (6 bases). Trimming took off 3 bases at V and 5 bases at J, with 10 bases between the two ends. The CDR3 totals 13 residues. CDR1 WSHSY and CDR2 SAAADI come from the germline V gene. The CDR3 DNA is TGCGCCAGCAGTGATTCAACAGGGTATGGCTACACCTTC. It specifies CASSDSTGYGYTF.

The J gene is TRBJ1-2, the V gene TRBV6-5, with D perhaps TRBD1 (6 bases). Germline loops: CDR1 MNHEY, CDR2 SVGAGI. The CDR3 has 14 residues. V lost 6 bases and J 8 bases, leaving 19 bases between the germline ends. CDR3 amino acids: CASSPQGGRGGYTF. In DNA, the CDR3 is TGTGCCAGCAGCCCCCAAGGGGGTAGGGGCGGCTACACCTTC.

CDR3 sequence: CASSTINQKQQYF. The CDR3, as DNA: TGTGCCAGCAGTACAATAAACCAGAAACAGCAGTACTTC. V is TRBV27 and J is TRBJ2-7; D uncertain. Germline V gives CDR1 MNHEY, CDR2 SMNVEV (reference sequence). CDR3 length: 13 amino acids. V dropped 5 bases and J dropped 8 bases, with 16 bases sitting between them.

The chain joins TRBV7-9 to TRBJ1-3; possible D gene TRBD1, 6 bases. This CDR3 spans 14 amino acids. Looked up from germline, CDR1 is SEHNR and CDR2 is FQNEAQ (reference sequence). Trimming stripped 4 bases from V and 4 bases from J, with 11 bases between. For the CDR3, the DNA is TGTGCCAGCAGCTCCACAGGGACCGGAAACACCATATATTTT. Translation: CASSSTGTGNTIYF.

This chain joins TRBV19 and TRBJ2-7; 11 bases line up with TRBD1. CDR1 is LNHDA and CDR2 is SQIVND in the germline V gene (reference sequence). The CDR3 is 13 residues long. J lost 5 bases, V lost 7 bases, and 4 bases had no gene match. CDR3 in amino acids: CASTRTGGNEQYF. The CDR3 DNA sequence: TGTGCCAGTACCCGGACAGGGGGCAACGAGCAGTACTTC. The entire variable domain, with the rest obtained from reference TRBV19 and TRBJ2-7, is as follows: DGGITQSPKYLFRKEGQNVTLSCEQNLNHDAMYWYRQDPGQGLRLIYYSQIVNDFQKGDIAEGYSVSREKKESFPLTVTSAQKNPTAFYLCASTRTGGNEQYFGPGTRLTVT.

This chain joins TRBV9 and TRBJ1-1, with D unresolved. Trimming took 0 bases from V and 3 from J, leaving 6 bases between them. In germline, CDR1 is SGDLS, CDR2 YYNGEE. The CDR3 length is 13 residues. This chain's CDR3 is CASSVATDTEAFF. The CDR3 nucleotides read TGTGCCAGCAGCGTAGCTACGGACACTGAAGCTTTCTTT.

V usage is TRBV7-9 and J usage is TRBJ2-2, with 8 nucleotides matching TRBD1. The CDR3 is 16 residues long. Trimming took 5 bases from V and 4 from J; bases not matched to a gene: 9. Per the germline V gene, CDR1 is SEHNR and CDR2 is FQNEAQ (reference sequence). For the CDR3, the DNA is TGTGCCAGCAGCATACCAGGGGGCGCAGGCACCGGGGAGCTGTTTTTT. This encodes CASSIPGGAGTGELFF.

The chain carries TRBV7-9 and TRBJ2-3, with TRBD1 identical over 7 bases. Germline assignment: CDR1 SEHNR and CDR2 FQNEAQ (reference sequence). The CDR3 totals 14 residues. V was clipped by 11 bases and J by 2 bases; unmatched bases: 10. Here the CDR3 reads CAGLKTGSTDTQYF. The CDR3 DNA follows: TGTGCCGGACTGAAGACAGGGTCCACAGATACGCAGTATTTT. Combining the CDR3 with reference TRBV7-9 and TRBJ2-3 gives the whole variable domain DTGVSQNPRHKITKRGQNVTFRCDPISEHNRLYWYRQTLGQGPEFLTYFQNEAQLEKSRLLSDRFSAERPKGSFSTLEIQRTEQGDSAMYLCAGLKTGSTDTQYFGPGTRLTVL.

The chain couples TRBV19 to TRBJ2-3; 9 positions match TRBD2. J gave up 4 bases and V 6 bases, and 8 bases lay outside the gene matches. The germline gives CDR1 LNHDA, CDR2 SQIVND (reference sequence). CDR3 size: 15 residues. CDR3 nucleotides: TGTGCCAGTAGCGGTAGCGGGAGAAGTGCAGATACGCAGTATTTT. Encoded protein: CASSGSGRSADTQYF.

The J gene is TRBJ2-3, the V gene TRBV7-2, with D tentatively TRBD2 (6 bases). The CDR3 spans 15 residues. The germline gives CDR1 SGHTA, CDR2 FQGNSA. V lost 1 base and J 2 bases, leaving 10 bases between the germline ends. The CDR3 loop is CASSLDSGITDTQYF. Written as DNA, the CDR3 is TGTGCCAGCAGCTTAGATAGCGGTATCACAGATACGCAGTATTTT.

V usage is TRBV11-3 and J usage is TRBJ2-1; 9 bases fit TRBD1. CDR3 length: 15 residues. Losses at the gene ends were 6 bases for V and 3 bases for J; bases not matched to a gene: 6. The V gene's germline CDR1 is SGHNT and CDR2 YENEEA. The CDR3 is CASSPPGQGYNEQFF. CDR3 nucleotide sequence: TGTGCCAGCAGTCCACCGGGACAGGGCTACAATGAGCAGTTCTTC.